This T cell receptor beta chain was observed in a study of PD-L1 blockade in urothelial cancer. Looking at the study overall: A median roughly 140,000 T cells were found in blood samples.

As for this clone: Antigen unknown.

Data came from immunoSEQ multiplex PCR; TCRdb stores just in-frame clones and leaves some out. The table records roughly 91,000 clones, under 90% of them present only once. Findings of the study overall: Below-median pretreatment blood TCR clonality was a predictor of better survival.

Regarding time point: pretreatment peripheral blood. Patients' urothelial carcinoma was locally advanced or metastatic. Germline CDR1 reads ENHRY; CDR2 reads SYGVKD. Unmatched junction bases numbered 8, after V lost 9 bases and J lost 4 bases. This CDR3 has 13 residues. The chain carries TRBV10-3 and TRBJ2-7; 8 bases line up with TRBD2. The receptor was isolated from a man in his 60s with urothelial cancer. Specimen: PBMCs, collected around atezolizumab (anti-PD-L1) treatment. The chain's CDR3 is CAIGGASGYEQYF. In DNA, the CDR3 is TGTGCCATAGGAGGGGCTAGCGGGTACGAGCAGTACTTC.